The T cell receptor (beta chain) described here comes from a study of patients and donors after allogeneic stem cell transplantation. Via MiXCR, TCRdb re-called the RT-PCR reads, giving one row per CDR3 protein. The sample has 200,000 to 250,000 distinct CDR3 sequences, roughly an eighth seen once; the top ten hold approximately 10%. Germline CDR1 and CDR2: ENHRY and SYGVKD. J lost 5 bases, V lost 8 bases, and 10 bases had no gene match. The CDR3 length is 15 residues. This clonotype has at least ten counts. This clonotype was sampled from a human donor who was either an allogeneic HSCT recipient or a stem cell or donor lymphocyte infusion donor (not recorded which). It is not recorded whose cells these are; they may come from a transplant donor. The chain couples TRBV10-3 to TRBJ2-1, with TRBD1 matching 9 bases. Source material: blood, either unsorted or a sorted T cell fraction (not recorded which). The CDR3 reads CAILSGTGPHNEQFF. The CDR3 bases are TGTGCCATCCTCAGCGGGACAGGGCCGCACAATGAGCAGTTCTTC.